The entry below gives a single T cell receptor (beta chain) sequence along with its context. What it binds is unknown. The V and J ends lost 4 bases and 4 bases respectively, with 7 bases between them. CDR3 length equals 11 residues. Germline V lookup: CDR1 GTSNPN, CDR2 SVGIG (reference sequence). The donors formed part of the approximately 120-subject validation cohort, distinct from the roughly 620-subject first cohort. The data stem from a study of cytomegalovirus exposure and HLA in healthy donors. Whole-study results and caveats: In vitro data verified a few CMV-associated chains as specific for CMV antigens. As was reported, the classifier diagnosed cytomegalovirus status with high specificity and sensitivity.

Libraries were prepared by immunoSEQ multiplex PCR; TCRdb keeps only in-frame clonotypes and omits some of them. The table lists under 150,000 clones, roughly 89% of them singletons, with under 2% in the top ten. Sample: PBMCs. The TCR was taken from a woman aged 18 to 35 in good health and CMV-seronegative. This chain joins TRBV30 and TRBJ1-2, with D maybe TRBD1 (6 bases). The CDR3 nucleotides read TGTGCCTGGAACAGGGCCTATGGCTACACCTTC. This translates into CAWNRAYGYTF.